The 21 T cell receptor beta chains below were found in one sample sequenced in a study of early stage breast cancer tumors. Some clones are missing from TCRdb's copy, which holds only in-frame ones; the method was immunoSEQ multiplex PCR. The repertoire has tens of thousands of clones, less than 85% of them found once; the top ten carry approximately 11%. The sample consisted of blood. These receptors were obtained from a person in their sixties or seventies with breast cancer.

The chain is built from TRBV9 and TRBJ2-5; 10 positions match TRBD1. This CDR3 region has 15 residues. In germline, CDR1 is SGDLS, CDR2 YYNGEE. The V gene end was trimmed by 3 bases and the J gene end by 5 bases; junction bases not matched to a gene: 7. The CDR3 loop reads CASSAPTGGGETQYF. CDR3 nucleotide sequence: TGTGCCAGCAGCGCCCCGACAGGGGGCGGGGAGACCCAGTACTTC.

In its sample, this clone was seen a few times. CDR3 region: CASSLSQGSEKLFF. CDR3 DNA sequence: TGTGCCAGCAGCCTATCACAGGGTTCTGAAAAACTGTTTTTT. The J gene is TRBJ1-4, the V gene TRBV5-4, with D perhaps TRBD1 (6 bases). Germline V gives CDR1 SGHNT, CDR2 YYREEE (reference sequence). The CDR3 runs 14 residues. V was shortened by 4 bases and J by 7 bases, with 14 bases between the two germline ends.

The rearrangement uses TRBV4-2 and TRBJ2-1; D remains ambiguous. V was shortened by 1 base and J by 7 bases, with 8 bases between the two germline ends. The CDR3 spans 13 residues. Germline CDR1 LGHNA, CDR2 YNFKEQ. CDR3: CASSQGERNEQFF. In DNA form, the CDR3 reads TGTGCCAGCAGCCAAGGAGAGAGGAATGAGCAGTTCTTC.

This clone was recorded only once. The V gene is TRBV6-4, the J gene TRBJ1-2; 7 nucleotides line up with TRBD1. CDR1 is MRHNA and CDR2 is SNTAGT in the germline V gene. The ends lost 6 bases at V and 8 bases at J; junction bases unmatched: 15. There are 15 residues in the CDR3. CDR3 loop: CASSPSLGGAKGYTF. CDR3 in DNA: TGTGCCAGCAGCCCCTCCCTAGGGGGCGCTAAGGGCTACACCTTC.

The CDR3 DNA is TGTGCCAGCAGCCCGGCGACTCGCGGCCTTAACGAGCAGTACTTC. Its protein product is CASSPATRGLNEQYF. The chain combines TRBV7-2 with TRBJ2-7, with D unclear. V lost 5 bases, J lost 5 bases, and 19 bases lay in between. CDR3 length: 15 amino acids. Germline CDR1 is SGHTA and CDR2 is FQGNSA.

The V gene is TRBV29-1, the J gene TRBJ2-3, with D possibly TRBD1 on 9 matching bases. The CDR3 extends over 17 amino acids. Per the germline V gene, CDR1 is SQVTM and CDR2 is ANQGSEA. Trimming removed 5 bases from V and 4 bases from J, with 25 bases in between. The CDR3 is CSVRMTGGLVIPDTQYF. CDR3 nucleotide sequence: TGCAGCGTTCGAATGACAGGGGGACTAGTAATCCCAGATACGCAGTATTTT.

The rearrangement uses TRBV30 and TRBJ2-1; 7 bases are shared with TRBD2. The CDR3 is 17 residues long. J was trimmed by 1 base and V by 4 bases; bases with no gene match: 13. The germline V gene has CDR1 GTSNPN and CDR2 SVGIG (reference sequence). The CDR3: CAWTSGGGGRSYNEQFF. CDR3 in DNA: TGTGCCTGGACATCGGGCGGGGGAGGGCGGTCCTACAATGAGCAGTTCTTC. The full variable domain, in which reference TRBV30 and TRBJ2-1 provide the parts outside the CDR3, is SQTIHQWPATLVQPVGSPLSLECTVEGTSNPNLYWYRQAAGRGLQLLFYSVGIGQISSEVPQNLSASRPQDRQFILSSKKLLLSDSGFYLCAWTSGGGGRSYNEQFFGPGTRLTVL.

This sequence joins TRBV10-3 and TRBJ2-7; TRBD1 matches 9 bases. CDR3 length: 15 residues. V shed 6 bases and J 6 bases; nucleotides not matched to a gene: 12. Germline V gene data show CDR1 as ENHRY and CDR2 as SYGVKD. CDR3 coding DNA: TGTGCCATCAGACCTGACAGGGGGAGTTTGGGCGAGCAGTACTTC. It translates to CAIRPDRGSLGEQYF.

This chain links TRBV7-9 with TRBJ1-5; D possibly corresponds to TRBD1 (5 bases). Trimming took 4 bases from V and 5 from J, leaving 15 bases between them. CDR1 and CDR2 from the germline V gene are SEHNR and FQNEAQ (reference sequence). The CDR3 sequence is 15 residues long. This CDR3 is CASSSDGGGDQPQHF. CDR3 DNA: TGTGCCAGCAGCTCCGACGGGGGTGGGGATCAGCCCCAGCATTTT.

This chain uses TRBV4-3 with TRBJ1-2; possibly TRBD1 for D (6 bases). Trimming stripped 0 bases from V and 1 base from J, with 9 bases between. The CDR3 spans 15 residues. The germline V gene has CDR1 LGHNA and CDR2 YSLEER. CDR3 nucleotides: TGCGCCAGCAGCCAAGAATGGACAGATAACTATGGCTACACCTTC. This gives the protein CASSQEWTDNYGYTF.

The CDR3 loop reads CASSLVGAGTDTQYF. The CDR3 region has the DNA TGCGCCAGCAGCCTAGTAGGAGCTGGCACAGATACGCAGTATTTT. This chain uses TRBV5-1 with TRBJ2-3; D unclear. The CDR3 length is 15 residues. Germline CDR1 and CDR2: SGHRS and YFSETQ. Trimming removed 4 bases from V and 1 base from J, with 13 bases in between.

This chain uses TRBV7-2 with TRBJ2-2; possibly TRBD1 for D (6 bases). The CDR3 length is 16 residues. In germline, CDR1 is SGHTA, CDR2 FQGNSA. With 0 bases removed from V and 2 bases from J, the gap between germline ends came to 10 bases. The CDR3 region has the DNA TGTGCCAGCAGCTTAGCCCCGACAGGAAACACCGGGGAGCTGTTTTTT. Protein: CASSLAPTGNTGELFF.

This clone was counted only a few times. This rearrangement joins TRBV11-3 to TRBJ2-1; 9 nucleotides align to TRBD2. Germline-derived CDR1 and CDR2 are SGHNT and YENEEA. With V trimmed by 5 bases and J by 10 bases, 12 bases remained unmatched. The CDR3 is 15 amino acids. CDR3 loop: CASSPGGPAGGEQFF. CDR3 sequence (DNA): TGTGCCAGCAGCCCCGGGGGGCCAGCGGGAGGCGAGCAGTTCTTC. Full variable domain (rest looked up from reference TRBV11-3 and TRBJ2-1): EAGVVQSPRYKIIEKKQPVAFWCNPISGHNTLYWYLQNLGQGPELLIRYENEEAVDDSQLPKDRFSAERLKGVDSTLKIQPAELGDSAVYLCASSPGGPAGGEQFFGPGTRLTVL.

The chain joins TRBV11-3 to TRBJ2-2; 15 bases map to TRBD2. CDR1 is SGHNT, CDR2 YENEEA, per germline. This CDR3 has 19 amino acids. Trimming at V came to 1 base and at J to 3 bases, leaving 6 bases not matched to a gene. The CDR3, as DNA: TGTGCCAGCAGCTTAGGGGGACTAGCGGGAGGACCTTACACCGGGGAGCTGTTTTTT. This gives the protein CASSLGGLAGGPYTGELFF. Supplemented by reference TRBV11-3 and TRBJ2-2, the full variable domain reads EAGVVQSPRYKIIEKKQPVAFWCNPISGHNTLYWYLQNLGQGPELLIRYENEEAVDDSQLPKDRFSAERLKGVDSTLKIQPAELGDSAVYLCASSLGGLAGGPYTGELFFGEGSRLTVL.

This chain joins TRBV7-8 and TRBJ2-7; 9 nucleotides align to TRBD1. Germline CDR1 reads SGHVS; CDR2 reads FQNEAQ. The V gene end was trimmed by 5 bases and the J gene end by 7 bases; junction bases not matched to a gene: 9. There are 14 residues in the CDR3. DNA for the CDR3: TGTGCCAGCAGCGTCAGGGACAGGGATGGGGAGCAGTACTTC. Protein: CASSVRDRDGEQYF.

The rearrangement uses TRBV4-3 and TRBJ2-7; 9 bases align to TRBD2. V shed 4 bases, J shed 3 bases, and the junction held 10 bases outside the gene matches. Germline-derived CDR1 and CDR2 are LGHNA and YSLEER. CDR3 length: 16 amino acids. The CDR3 region is CASSLGLAGADYEQYF. For the CDR3, the DNA is TGCGCCAGCAGCCTGGGGTTAGCGGGAGCCGACTACGAGCAGTACTTC.

This sequence joins TRBV19 and TRBJ1-1; no clear D gene. The V gene's germline CDR1 is LNHDA and CDR2 SQIVND (reference sequence). CDR3 length: 13 residues. V lost 3 bases and J 1 base, leaving 6 bases between the germline ends. The CDR3 region has the DNA TGTGCCAGTAGTATGAACACGAACACTGAAGCTTTCTTT. Amino acids: CASSMNTNTEAFF.

The V and J genes are TRBV30 and TRBJ1-5; D gene ambiguous. CDR1 and CDR2 from the germline V gene are GTSNPN and SVGIG (reference sequence). The CDR3 loop spans 13 amino acids. V lost 0 bases to trimming and J lost 7 bases, with 10 bases between them. CDR3 nucleotide sequence: TGTGCCTGGAGTGTGGGAGTTAGACAGCCCCAGCATTTT. It yields the protein CAWSVGVRQPQHF.

In DNA form, the CDR3 reads TGTGCCAGCAGTTCGTCCAGGGGTTTCGGCAATCAGCCCCAGCATTTT. Its translation: CASSSSRGFGNQPQHF. This chain links TRBV6-5 with TRBJ1-5; D is perhaps TRBD1 (6 bases). Germline V gene lookup returns CDR1 MNHEY and CDR2 SVGAGI. CDR3 length: 16 amino acids. V lost 4 bases and J lost 2, with 15 bases in between.

The CDR3 DNA is TGTGCCAGCAGTTTGTCAGGACTACACTATGGCTACACCTTC. Translating it yields CASSLSGLHYGYTF. The J gene is TRBJ1-2, the V gene TRBV28; D gene uncertain. CDR3 length: 14 residues. V dropped 3 bases and J dropped 3 bases, with 11 bases sitting between them. The germline CDR1 and CDR2 sequences are MDHEN and SYDVKM.

This clone was seen only a few times. The rearrangement uses TRBV11-3 and TRBJ2-2; D is ambiguous. This CDR3 has 15 amino acids. The V gene's germline CDR1 is SGHNT and CDR2 YENEEA. V was trimmed by 5 bases and J by 3 bases, leaving 13 bases between them. CDR3 amino acids: CASSPRLYYTGELFF. The CDR3 nucleotides read TGTGCCAGCAGCCCTAGACTCTACTACACCGGGGAGCTGTTTTTT.